This TCR beta chain was found in a study of blood T cell repertoires in COVID-19. At the level of the study: Sources were T cells, B-cell-depleted T cells, or PBMCs; the material itself was cDNA or gDNA.

The CDR3 loop spans 13 amino acids. V gave up 6 bases and J gave up 0 bases, with 8 bases separating them. Looked up from germline, CDR1 is SGHTA and CDR2 is FQGNSA. Seattle's enrolled individuals joined amid active infection and were then monitored longitudinally. This clone was found a few times. The table came from immunoSEQ multiplex PCR; TCRdb's copy has only in-frame clones and leaves some out. In the table there are some 220,000 clones, around 83% of which are singletons. This receptor was taken from a woman aged 70-85 years with COVID-19, enrolled during active disease. Sequenced: peripheral blood. V and J are TRBV7-2 and TRBJ1-1; D unresolved. The CDR3 DNA reads as TGTGCCAGCAGGTTATATATGAACACTGAAGCTTTCTTT. Residues: CASRLYMNTEAFF.